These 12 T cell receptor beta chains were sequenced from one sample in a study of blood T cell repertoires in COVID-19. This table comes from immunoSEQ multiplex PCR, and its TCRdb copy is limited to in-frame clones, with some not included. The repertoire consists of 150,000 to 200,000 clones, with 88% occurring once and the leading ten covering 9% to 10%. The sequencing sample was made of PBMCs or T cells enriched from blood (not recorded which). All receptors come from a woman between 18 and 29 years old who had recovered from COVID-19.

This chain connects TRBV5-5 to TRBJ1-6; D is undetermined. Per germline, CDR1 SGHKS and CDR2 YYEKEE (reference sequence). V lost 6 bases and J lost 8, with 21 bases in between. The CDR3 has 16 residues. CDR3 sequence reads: CASTRPGFRGHSPLHF. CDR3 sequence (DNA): TGTGCCAGCACCAGACCGGGCTTTAGAGGGCATTCACCCCTCCACTTT.

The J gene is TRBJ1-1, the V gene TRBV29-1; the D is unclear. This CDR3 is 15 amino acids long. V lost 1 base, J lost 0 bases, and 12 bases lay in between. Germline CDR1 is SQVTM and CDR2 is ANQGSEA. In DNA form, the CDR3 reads TGCAGCGTTGAAGTCGGGGTAATCATGAACACTGAAGCTTTCTTT. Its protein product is CSVEVGVIMNTEAFF.

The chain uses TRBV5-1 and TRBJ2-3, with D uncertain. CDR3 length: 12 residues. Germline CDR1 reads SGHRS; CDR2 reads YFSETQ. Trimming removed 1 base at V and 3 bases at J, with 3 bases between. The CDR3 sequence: CASSLLTDTQYF. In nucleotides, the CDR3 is TGCGCCAGCAGCTTGTTAACAGATACGCAGTATTTT.

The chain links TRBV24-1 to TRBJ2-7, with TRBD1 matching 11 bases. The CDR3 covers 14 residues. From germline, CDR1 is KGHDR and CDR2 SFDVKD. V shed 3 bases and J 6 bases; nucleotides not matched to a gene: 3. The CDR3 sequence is CATSDVGQGAEQYF. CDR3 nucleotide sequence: TGTGCCACCAGTGATGTAGGACAGGGGGCCGAGCAGTACTTC.

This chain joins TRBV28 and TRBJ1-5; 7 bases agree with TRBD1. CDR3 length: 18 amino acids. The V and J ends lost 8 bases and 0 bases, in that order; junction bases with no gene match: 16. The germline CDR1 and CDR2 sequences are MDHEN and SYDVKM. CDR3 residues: CASVPGDSLGYSNQPQHF. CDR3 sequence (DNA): TGTGCCAGCGTGCCTGGGGACAGTCTAGGGTATAGCAATCAGCCCCAGCATTTT.

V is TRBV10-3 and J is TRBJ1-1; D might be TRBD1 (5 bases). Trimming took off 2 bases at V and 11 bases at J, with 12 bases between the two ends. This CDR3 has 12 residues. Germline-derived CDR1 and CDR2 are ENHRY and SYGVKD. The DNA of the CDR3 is TGTGCCATCAGTGAGGGCCCGTCAGGGGCTTTCTTT. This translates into CAISEGPSGAFF.

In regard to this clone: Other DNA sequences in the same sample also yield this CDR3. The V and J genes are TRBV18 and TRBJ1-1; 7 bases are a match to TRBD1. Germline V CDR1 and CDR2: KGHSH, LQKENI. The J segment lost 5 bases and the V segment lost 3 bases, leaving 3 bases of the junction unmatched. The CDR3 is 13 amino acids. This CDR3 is CASSPGRGTEAFF. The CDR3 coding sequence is TGTGCCAGCTCACCGGGCAGGGGGACTGAAGCTTTCTTT. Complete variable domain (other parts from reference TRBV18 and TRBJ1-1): NAGVMQNPRHLVRRRGQEARLRCSPMKGHSHVYWYRQLPEEGLKFMVYLQKENIIDESGMPKERFSAEFPKEGPSILRIQQVVRGDSAAYFCASSPGRGTEAFFGQGTRLTVV.

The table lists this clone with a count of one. The CDR3: CASSFGPGDGPLTF. Written as DNA, the CDR3 is TGTGCCAGCAGTTTCGGCCCAGGGGACGGGCCCTTAACCTTC. This chain joins TRBV6-2 or TRBV6-3 and TRBJ1-2, with TRBD1 as a possible D gene (6 bases). CDR3 length: 14 residues. Germline CDR1 is MNHEY and CDR2 is SVGEGT. V was clipped by 4 bases and J by 14 bases, with 23 bases between them.

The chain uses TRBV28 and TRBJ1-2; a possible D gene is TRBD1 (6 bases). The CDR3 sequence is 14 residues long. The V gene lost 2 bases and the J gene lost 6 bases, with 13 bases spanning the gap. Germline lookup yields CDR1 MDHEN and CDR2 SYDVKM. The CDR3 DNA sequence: TGTGCCAGCAGTTTAGGGGGCAGGGGAAATGGCTACACCTTC. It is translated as CASSLGGRGNGYTF.

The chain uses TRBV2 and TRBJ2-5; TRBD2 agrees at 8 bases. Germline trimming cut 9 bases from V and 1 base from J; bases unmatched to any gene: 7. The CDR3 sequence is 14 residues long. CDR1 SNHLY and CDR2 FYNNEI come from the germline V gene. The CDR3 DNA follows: TGTGCCAGGACAAAAGCGGGAGTCCAAGAGACCCAGTACTTC. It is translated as CARTKAGVQETQYF.

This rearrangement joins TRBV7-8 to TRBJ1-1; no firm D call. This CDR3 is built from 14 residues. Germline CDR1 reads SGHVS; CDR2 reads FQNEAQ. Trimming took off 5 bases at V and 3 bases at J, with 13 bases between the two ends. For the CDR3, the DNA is TGTGCCAGCAGCCCACAGTTTCAGGACACTGAAGCTTTCTTT. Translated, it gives CASSPQFQDTEAFF.

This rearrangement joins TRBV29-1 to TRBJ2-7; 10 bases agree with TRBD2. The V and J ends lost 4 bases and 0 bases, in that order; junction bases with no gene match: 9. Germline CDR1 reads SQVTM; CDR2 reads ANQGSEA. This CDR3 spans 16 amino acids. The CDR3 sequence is CSVADLAGAYSYEQYF. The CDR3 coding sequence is TGCAGCGTTGCTGATCTAGCGGGAGCTTACTCCTACGAGCAGTACTTC.